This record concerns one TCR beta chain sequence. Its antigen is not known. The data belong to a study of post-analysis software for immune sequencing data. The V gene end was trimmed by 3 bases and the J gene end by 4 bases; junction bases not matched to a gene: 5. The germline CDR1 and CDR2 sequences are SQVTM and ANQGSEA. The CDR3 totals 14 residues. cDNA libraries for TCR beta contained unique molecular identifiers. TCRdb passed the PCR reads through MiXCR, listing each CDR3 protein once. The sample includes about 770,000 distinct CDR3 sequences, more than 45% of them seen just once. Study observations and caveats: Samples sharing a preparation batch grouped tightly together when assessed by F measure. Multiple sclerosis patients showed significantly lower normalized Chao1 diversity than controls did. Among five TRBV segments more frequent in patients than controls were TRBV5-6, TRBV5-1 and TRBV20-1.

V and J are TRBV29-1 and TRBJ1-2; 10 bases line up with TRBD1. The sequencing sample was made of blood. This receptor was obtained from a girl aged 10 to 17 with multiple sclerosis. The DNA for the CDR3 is TGCAGCGTTGAGGGCGGGGACAGGGGCTATGGCTACACCTTC. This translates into CSVEGGDRGYGYTF.